Shown below are 7 T cell receptor beta chains from a single sample sequenced in a study of T cell changes during pregnancy in multiple sclerosis. Sequenced by immunoSEQ multiplex PCR; TCRdb stores in-frame clones only, minus some. The sample records 45,000 to 65,000 clones, 94% being singletons. The sequencing used CD8+ T cells from peripheral blood mononuclear cells, collected in the third trimester of pregnancy. These receptors originate from a female donor with multiple sclerosis, enrolled in a pregnancy study.

The genes are TRBV27 and TRBJ2-7; 9 nucleotides agree with TRBD1. J was trimmed by 2 bases and V by 2 bases; bases with no gene match: 4. The germline gives CDR1 MNHEY, CDR2 SMNVEV (reference sequence). This CDR3 is built from 15 residues. The CDR3 sequence is CASSLGQGLPYEQYF. In DNA, the CDR3 is TGTGCCAGCAGTTTAGGACAGGGGTTACCCTACGAGCAGTACTTC.

This clone was detected only a few times. This chain joins TRBV14 and TRBJ2-4, with D tentatively TRBD1 (6 bases). V gave up 0 bases and J gave up 0 bases, with 9 bases separating them. There are 16 residues in the CDR3. CDR1 is SGHDN, CDR2 FVKESK, per germline. CDR3: CASSQEDSLAKNIQYF. CDR3 nucleotide sequence: TGTGCCAGCAGCCAAGAGGACAGTCTAGCCAAAAACATTCAGTACTTC.

The gene calls are TRBV19 and TRBJ2-2, with D maybe TRBD2 (5 bases). Trimming shortened V by 5 bases and J by 4 bases, and 11 bases separated the two germline ends. There are 14 residues in the CDR3. The V gene's germline CDR1 is LNHDA and CDR2 SQIVND (reference sequence). CDR3 loop: CASSPEDSTGELFF. The CDR3 DNA is TGTGCCAGTAGTCCGGAGGATTCCACCGGGGAGCTGTTTTTT.

V gene TRBV5-1 combines with J gene TRBJ2-7, with a possible D match to TRBD1 (6 bases). The CDR3 length is 16 residues. CDR1 is SGHRS, CDR2 YFSETQ, per germline. Trimming removed 0 bases from V and 4 bases from J, with 17 bases in between. CDR3 nucleotides: TGCGCCAGCAGCTTGGCAAGAGGCAGGGGCCCTTACGAGCAGTACTTC. It is translated as CASSLARGRGPYEQYF.

The V gene is TRBV5-5, the J gene TRBJ2-7; 7 bases match TRBD2. Germline CDR1 SGHKS, CDR2 YYEKEE (reference sequence). This CDR3 contains 13 residues. The ends lost 5 bases at V and 5 bases at J; junction bases unmatched: 7. Written as DNA, the CDR3 is TGTGCCAGCAGGGGGGTGGGAGGGAACGAGCAGTACTTC. Translation: CASRGVGGNEQYF.

This clone has only one observation. This chain uses TRBV12-2 with TRBJ1-3; the table's D call TRBD1 went unverified against the DNA. TRBV12-2 is labeled a pseudogene. The CDR3 covers 15 residues. CDR3: CASRLEGARGNTIYF. The CDR3 DNA is TGTGCAAGTCGGCTCGAGGGGGCGCGTGGAAACACCATATATTTT.

This clone was seen only once. The chain employs TRBV7-2 and TRBJ2-1; 9 nucleotides match TRBD2. CDR1 and CDR2 from the germline V gene are SGHTA and FQGNSA. The J segment lost 1 base and the V segment lost 0 bases, leaving 4 bases of the junction unmatched. CDR3 length: 17 amino acids. The CDR3 sequence: CASSLALREGSYNEQFF. Here the CDR3 DNA reads TGTGCCAGCAGCTTAGCTTTGCGGGAGGGATCCTACAATGAGCAGTTCTTC.